The T cell receptor beta chain described here comes from a study of cytotoxic CD8 clonotypes in ibrutinib-treated CLL. Study details: It was after a median 12 months of treatment, range 6 to 36, that response samples were taken. Notes on the study in general: Public clonotypes were uncommon and contracted or stayed stable on treatment.

This clone was observed once. The antigen remains undetermined. Sequencing used immunoSEQ multiplex PCR; TCRdb keeps in-frame clones, though not all of them. The data contain more than 110,000 clones, more than 75% of them singletons. The clonotype comes from a human donor with chronic lymphocytic leukemia. Source: PBMCs, taken after 36 months of ibrutinib treatment.

DNA of the CDR3: TGCGCCAGCAGCTCCTCCGGGAGGAGGGGCCGCGCGATCTCCGGGGAGCTGTTTTTT. Amino acid sequence: CASSSSGRRGRAISGELFF. The J gene is TRBJ2-2, the V gene TRBV5-1, with 7 bases aligning to TRBD2. Trimming cost V 3 bases and J 6 bases; bases outside gene matches: 20. The CDR3 contains 19 residues. The germline V gene has CDR1 SGHRS and CDR2 YFSETQ.